A selection of T cell receptor beta chains follows, all from one sample in a study of cytomegalovirus exposure and HLA in healthy donors. Method: immunoSEQ multiplex PCR; TCRdb's copy keeps in-frame clones and lacks some. The table includes around 230,000 clones, roughly 84% detected once. Sequencing was done on a sample of PBMCs. These receptors all come from a girl aged 2-9 years in good health and CMV-seronegative. CDR3s include the opening cysteine and the closing phenylalanine or tryptophan. A D gene is named only where the DNA matches it firmly. The size of a clone is reported for some rows only, either as once, few or many, or as a class for expanded clones.

clone size: -; J gene: TRBJ2-1; D gene: TRBD2; V gene: TRBV6-4; CDR3 protein: CASSPLAGGPNEQFF; CDR3 DNA: TGTGCCAGCAGTCCCTTAGCGGGGGGGCCAAATGAGCAGTTCTTC
clone size: -; J gene: TRBJ1-5; D gene: TRBD1; V gene: TRBV6-1; CDR3 protein: CASRAGTAINQPQHF; CDR3 DNA: TGTGCCAGCAGAGCCGGGACAGCAATCAATCAGCCCCAGCATTTT
clone size: -; J gene: TRBJ2-1; D gene: -; V gene: TRBV7-9; CDR3 protein: CASSLEVRDEQFF; CDR3 DNA: TGTGCCAGCAGCTTAGAGGTTCGGGATGAGCAGTTCTTC
clone size: -; J gene: TRBJ2-1; D gene: -; V gene: TRBV6-5; CDR3 protein: CASSYGDWYNEQFF; CDR3 DNA: TGTGCCAGCAGTTACGGGGACTGGTACAATGAGCAGTTCTTC
clone size: -; J gene: TRBJ2-2; D gene: TRBD1; V gene: TRBV7-3; CDR3 protein: CASSPDRILTGELFF; CDR3 DNA: TGTGCCAGCAGCCCGGACAGGATACTCACCGGGGAGCTGTTTTTT
clone size: -; J gene: TRBJ1-5; D gene: -; V gene: TRBV19; CDR3 protein: CASTHARGQGVGYSNQPQHF; CDR3 DNA: TGTGCCAGTACCCACGCCCGAGGCCAGGGCGTGGGTTATAGCAATCAGCCCCAGCATTTT
clone size: -; J gene: TRBJ1-3; D gene: TRBD1; V gene: TRBV13; CDR3 protein: CASSSQTGVDTIYF; CDR3 DNA: TGTGCCAGCAGCTCCCAGACAGGGGTGGACACCATATATTTT
clone size: -; J gene: TRBJ1-1; D gene: -; V gene: TRBV27; CDR3 protein: CASSYRSGAFF; CDR3 DNA: TGTGCCAGCAGTTATAGGTCGGGAGCTTTCTTT
clone size: -; J gene: TRBJ2-7; D gene: TRBD2; V gene: TRBV9; CDR3 protein: CASSVSRGGGDEQYF; CDR3 DNA: TGTGCCAGCAGCGTATCCCGGGGGGGAGGAGACGAGCAGTACTTC
clone size: -; J gene: TRBJ2-5; D gene: -; V gene: TRBV30; CDR3 protein: CAWSPVQETQYF; CDR3 DNA: TGTGCCTGGAGTCCGGTCCAAGAGACCCAGTACTTC
clone size: -; J gene: TRBJ2-7; D gene: -; V gene: TRBV7-2; CDR3 protein: CASSFLAAYEQYF; CDR3 DNA: TGTGCCAGCAGCTTTTTAGCGGCCTACGAGCAGTACTTC
clone size: -; J gene: TRBJ1-2; D gene: -; V gene: TRBV5-6; CDR3 protein: CASSLARAGDPYNYGYTF; CDR3 DNA: TGTGCCAGCAGCTTGGCGAGGGCAGGCGACCCTTATAACTATGGCTACACCTTC
clone size: once; J gene: TRBJ1-1; D gene: TRBD1; V gene: TRBV5-1; CDR3 protein: CASSSQGVVEAFF; CDR3 DNA: TGCGCCAGCAGCTCTCAGGGGGTAGTCGAAGCTTTCTTT
clone size: few; J gene: TRBJ2-2; D gene: TRBD2; V gene: TRBV19; CDR3 protein: CASSNSGSFAGELFF; CDR3 DNA: TGTGCCAGTAGCAATAGCGGGAGTTTCGCCGGGGAGCTGTTTTTT
clone size: -; J gene: TRBJ2-1; D gene: TRBD2; V gene: TRBV5-1; CDR3 protein: CASSRSGGRYNEQFF; CDR3 DNA: TGCGCCAGCAGCCGATCGGGGGGGCGATACAATGAGCAGTTCTTC
clone size: -; J gene: TRBJ2-2; D gene: TRBD2; V gene: TRBV7-6; CDR3 protein: CASSLRTSGNTGELFF; CDR3 DNA: TGTGCCAGCAGCTTACGGACTAGCGGGAACACCGGGGAGCTGTTTTTT
clone size: -; J gene: TRBJ2-2; D gene: -; V gene: TRBV2; CDR3 protein: CASNSHGELFF; CDR3 DNA: TGTGCCAGCAACTCCCACGGGGAGCTGTTTTTT
clone size: -; J gene: TRBJ2-1; D gene: TRBD2; V gene: TRBV6-5; CDR3 protein: CASSEARGNEQFF; CDR3 DNA: TGTGCCAGCAGTGAAGCGCGGGGGAATGAGCAGTTCTTC
clone size: -; J gene: TRBJ1-2; D gene: TRBD1; V gene: TRBV27; CDR3 protein: CASSARDRGVKYGYTF; CDR3 DNA: TGTGCCAGCAGTGCCCGGGACAGGGGGGTCAAATATGGCTACACCTTC
clone size: -; J gene: TRBJ2-2; D gene: TRBD2; V gene: TRBV7-6; CDR3 protein: CASSLVVREGYPGELFF; CDR3 DNA: TGTGCCAGCAGCTTAGTTGTCCGGGAGGGGTATCCCGGGGAGCTGTTTTTT
clone size: -; J gene: TRBJ1-1; D gene: TRBD1; V gene: TRBV2; CDR3 protein: CASSAQGPNTEAFF; CDR3 DNA: TGTGCCAGCAGTGCACAGGGGCCGAACACTGAAGCTTTCTTT
clone size: once; J gene: TRBJ2-3; D gene: TRBD1; V gene: TRBV9; CDR3 protein: CASSVAWDRAEDTQYF; CDR3 DNA: TGTGCCAGCAGCGTAGCTTGGGACAGGGCCGAAGATACGCAGTATTTT
clone size: -; J gene: TRBJ2-1; D gene: -; V gene: TRBV5-1; CDR3 protein: CASSLGHDNYNEQFF; CDR3 DNA: TGCGCCAGCAGCTTGGGGCACGATAATTACAATGAGCAGTTCTTC
clone size: -; J gene: TRBJ1-5; D gene: -; V gene: TRBV4-2; CDR3 protein: CASSQESENQPQHF; CDR3 DNA: TGTGCCAGCAGCCAAGAGTCGGAGAATCAGCCCCAGCATTTT
clone size: once; J gene: TRBJ2-5; D gene: TRBD2; V gene: TRBV2; CDR3 protein: CASNLGGGSVETQYF; CDR3 DNA: TGTGCCAGCAACCTAGGTGGCGGGAGCGTGGAGACCCAGTACTTC
clone size: few; J gene: TRBJ2-3; D gene: -; V gene: TRBV2; CDR3 protein: CASRGMRATDTQYF; CDR3 DNA: TGTGCCAGTCGGGGGATGAGGGCCACAGATACGCAGTATTTT